This note documents a single T cell receptor beta chain sequence. The table lists this clone with a few counts. The clone's antigen remains unknown. No much larger clone exists at a distance of one base, and base qualities are not known. Genomic DNA was extracted from sorted cells for sequencing of the TCRbeta CDR3 region. The immunoSEQ Assay was used to sequence the TCRbeta CDR3 regions. TCRdb mirrors the immuneACCESS table, restricted to in-frame sequences. Some clones are absent from its copies; in checked studies, under half trace to an unresolved V gene, and the reason for the others is unknown. Across this sample there are 37,000 or so clones, with about 86% seen only once. Roughly 2.4% of the sample is in the top ten clones. The record originates from a study of OX40 agonist ivuxolimab in advanced cancers. Context from the whole study: Ivuxolimab was a fully human IgG2 agonistic monoclonal antibody targeting the costimulatory receptor OX40 (CD134). Intravenous ivuxolimab was administered to patients every 2 weeks at six dose levels: 0.01, 0.1, 0.3, 1.5, 3 and 10 mg/kg. Of the roughly 51 dose-escalation patients, hepatocellular carcinoma was present in roughly 19, melanoma in roughly 15, renal cell carcinoma in 9 and head and neck cancer in 9. A male proportion of 70% to 90% and a mean age of approximately 58 years, ranging from about 23 to 79, were recorded for the dose-escalation cohort. Patients were allowed to have had prior anti-PD-1, anti-PD-L1 or anti-CTLA-4 therapy, and around 43% of the dose-escalation patients had been treated with checkpoint inhibitors. Three dose-escalation patients achieved partial responses, one with hepatocellular carcinoma and two with cutaneous melanoma. Peripheral TCRbeta sequencing was intended to test whether TCR sequence diversity was altered and clonal T-cell expansion was caused by ivuxolimab. The monotherapy dose-escalation portion (N ≈ 50 patients) of the phase I ivuxolimab trial is reported in the paper. Study-wide conclusions, independent of this receptor: The antigen specificity of the peripheral T cells that underwent clonal expansion was not determined. In partial responders in the 0.1-3.0 mg/kg groups, normalized peripheral clonal expansion was found to be among the lowest, especially among CD8+ T cells. After ivuxolimab, CD8+ T cells had more expanded clones than CD4+ T cells on average. Low levels of normalized T-cell clonal expansion were also seen in some nonresponding patients. At doses of 0.1 to 3.0 mg/kg, clonal expansion of both CD4+ and CD8+ T cells in blood was seen between baseline and week 6.

For CDR1 and CDR2, the germline V gene lists MNHEY and SVGAGI. Relative to germline, V is 0 bases shorter and J is 10 bases shorter, with 19 bases between their ends. Reading from cysteine to phenylalanine, the CDR3 counts 15 amino acids. Of the read, only the CDR3 DNA is kept; its 45 bases are in frame from base 1. The trial excluded patients who had a history of autoimmune disease or who were on systemic immunosuppression. Peripheral blood for TCR sequencing was drawn from every dose cohort at baseline, at cycle 4 day 1 and at cycle 7 day 1. The samples were drawn from a first-in-human, open-label, multicenter phase I dose-escalation trial of ivuxolimab. Adults with locally advanced or metastatic melanoma, renal cell carcinoma, hepatocellular carcinoma or head and neck squamous cell carcinoma were enrolled in the trial. CD4+ and CD8+ T cells were sorted separately from peripheral blood before TCR sequencing.

This clonotype originated in an adult with an advanced solid tumor such as melanoma, head and neck, liver or kidney cancer. The specimen was CD4+ or CD8+ T cells sorted from blood, collected in a trial of the OX40 agonist ivuxolimab. The receptor chain draws on TRBV6-5 and TRBJ2-7; the D gene is possibly TRBD1 or TRBD2, with 5 bases matching each. This receptor carries the CDR3 CASSYSGSGTVLQYF. DNA sequence: TGTGCCAGCAGTTACTCGGGGTCGGGGACGGTACTACAGTACTTC.